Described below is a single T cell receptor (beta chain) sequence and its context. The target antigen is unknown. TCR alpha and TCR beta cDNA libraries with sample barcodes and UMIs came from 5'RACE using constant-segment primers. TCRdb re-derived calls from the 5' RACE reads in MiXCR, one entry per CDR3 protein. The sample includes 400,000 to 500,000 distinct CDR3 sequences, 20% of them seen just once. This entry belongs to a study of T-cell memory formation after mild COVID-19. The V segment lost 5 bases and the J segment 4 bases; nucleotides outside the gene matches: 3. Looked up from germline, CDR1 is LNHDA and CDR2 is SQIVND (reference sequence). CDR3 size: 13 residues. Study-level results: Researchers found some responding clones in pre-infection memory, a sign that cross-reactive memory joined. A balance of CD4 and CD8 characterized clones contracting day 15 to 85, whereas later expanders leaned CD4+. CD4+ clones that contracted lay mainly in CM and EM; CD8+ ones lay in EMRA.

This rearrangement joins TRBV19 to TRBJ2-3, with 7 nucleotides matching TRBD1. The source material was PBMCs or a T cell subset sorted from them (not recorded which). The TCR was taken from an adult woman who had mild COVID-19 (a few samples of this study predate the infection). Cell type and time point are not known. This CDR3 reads CASSVQGADTQYF. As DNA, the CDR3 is TGTGCCAGTAGTGTCCAGGGGGCAGATACGCAGTATTTT.